This TCR beta chain appears in the sequencing data of a study of brain T cells in children with intractable seizures. The CDR3 is 14 amino acids. Germline V gene data show CDR1 as SGHRS and CDR2 as YFSETQ. Trimming pared 4 bases from V and 2 bases from J, leaving 11 bases between. Using immunoSEQ multiplex PCR, the repertoire was profiled, and TCRdb retains in-frame clones only, with some absent. The table has about 120,000 clones, 94% seen once. Remarks on this clone: Antigen specificity is unknown.

Study conclusions and caveats: Patients' HCMV serostatus was unknown; virus specificity rests on CDR3 similarity alone. Pre-surgery blood may have been undersampled, hiding some clones.

Sequencing was performed on peripheral blood, taken at surgery. The chain combines TRBV5-1 with TRBJ2-3; D unclear. The clonotype originates from a boy under three years old with hemimegalencephaly and intractable seizures. The CDR3 spells CASSPETHTDTQYF. The CDR3 DNA reads TGCGCCAGCAGCCCGGAGACTCACACAGATACGCAGTATTTT.